These 26 T cell receptor beta chains were sequenced from one sample in a study of cytomegalovirus exposure and HLA in healthy donors. Both 60 Vbeta primers and 13 Jbeta primers went into the PCR. Measured with immunoSEQ multiplex PCR; TCRdb has only the in-frame clones, and not every one. The table lists roughly 190,000 clones, about three quarters of them singletons. Sequenced sample: PBMCs. The receptors originated from a female donor in good health and CMV-seronegative.

The chain has TRBV7-9 and TRBJ2-7; 7 bases are a match to TRBD1. With V trimmed by 5 bases and J by 3 bases, 7 bases remained unmatched. Germline V CDR1 and CDR2: SEHNR, FQNEAQ (reference sequence). There are 14 residues in the CDR3. CDR3 amino acids: CASSPRGGHYEQYF. CDR3 in DNA: TGTGCCAGCAGCCCAAGAGGGGGCCACTACGAGCAGTACTTC.

The chain employs TRBV19 and TRBJ1-1, with D possibly being TRBD1 (5 bases). V shed 6 bases and J shed 1 base, with 12 bases lying between them. Germline assignment: CDR1 LNHDA and CDR2 SQIVND (reference sequence). The CDR3 spans 14 residues. This CDR3 is CASSKMDKNTEAFF. CDR3 nucleotides: TGTGCCAGTAGCAAGATGGACAAGAACACTGAAGCTTTCTTT.

Concerning this clone itself: Other DNA sequences within the sample encode an identical CDR3. The chain has TRBV30 and TRBJ1-1; TRBD1 aligns across 12 bases. The germline CDR1 and CDR2 sequences are GTSNPN and SVGIG (reference sequence). After removal of 4 bases from V and 0 bases from J, the junction contained 3 bases not matched to a gene. This CDR3 comprises 15 residues. The CDR3 DNA reads TGTGCCTGGACCGGGACAGGGGGCTTGAACACTGAAGCTTTCTTT. This gives the protein CAWTGTGGLNTEAFF.

This chain connects TRBV7-8 to TRBJ1-6; 10 nucleotides align to TRBD1. From germline, CDR1 is SGHVS and CDR2 FQNEAQ. This CDR3 has 17 residues. The V and J ends lost 1 base and 6 bases, in that order; junction bases with no gene match: 6. The DNA of the CDR3 is TGTGCCAGCAGCTTAGGGGGGACAGGGGAGGCTAATTCACCCCTCCACTTT. Translated: CASSLGGTGEANSPLHF.

The rearrangement uses TRBV5-5 and TRBJ1-1; TRBD1 matches at 10 bases. Germline CDR1 is SGHKS and CDR2 is YYEKEE (reference sequence). J gave up 6 bases and V 4 bases, and 6 bases lay outside the gene matches. The CDR3 extends over 14 amino acids. The CDR3 region has the DNA TGTGCCAGCAGCCTTCCGGGACAGGGGCCTGAAGCTTTCTTT. Its translation: CASSLPGQGPEAFF.

CDR3 sequence (DNA): TGTGCCAGCAGCCCCCGCTATGGCTACACCTTC. This gives the protein CASSPRYGYTF. The chain carries TRBV7-9 and TRBJ1-2, with unresolved D. From germline, CDR1 is SEHNR and CDR2 FQNEAQ (reference sequence). V lost 5 bases and J 4 bases, leaving 5 bases between the germline ends. The CDR3 loop spans 11 amino acids.

V is TRBV19 and J is TRBJ2-6, with 9 nucleotides matching TRBD1. The CDR3 is 16 amino acids. Germline V gene lookup returns CDR1 LNHDA and CDR2 SQIVND (reference sequence). The trim removed 2 bases at V and 4 bases at J, leaving 3 bases unmatched. The CDR3 DNA reads TGTGCCAGTAGTATATTACAGGGGGCGGGGGCCAACGTCCTGACTTTC. It translates to CASSILQGAGANVLTF.

The chain couples TRBV29-1 to TRBJ2-2; D is perhaps TRBD1 (6 bases). There are 12 residues in the CDR3. V was trimmed by 3 bases and J by 6 bases, leaving 8 bases between them. The germline V gene has CDR1 SQVTM and CDR2 ANQGSEA. The CDR3 sequence is CSVDKGAGELFF. The CDR3 nucleotides are TGCAGCGTTGATAAGGGGGCCGGGGAGCTGTTTTTT.

The CDR3 here is CASRGQGNQPQHF. As DNA, the CDR3 is TGTGCCAGCAGGGGACAGGGCAATCAGCCCCAGCATTTT. V and J are TRBV6-5 and TRBJ1-5, with TRBD1 identical over 8 bases. The CDR3 has 13 amino acids. Trimming removed 6 bases from V and 2 bases from J; junction bases left unmatched: 0. Germline V gives CDR1 MNHEY, CDR2 SVGAGI.

The CDR3 coding sequence is TGCGCCAGCAGCCAAGACCTAGCGGGGGTGCAAGAGACCCAGTACTTC. It yields the protein CASSQDLAGVQETQYF. The chain employs TRBV4-3 and TRBJ2-5; 10 nucleotides align to TRBD2. V was clipped by 0 bases and J by 2 bases; unmatched bases: 3. This CDR3 comprises 16 residues. Germline V gene sequence: CDR1 LGHNA, CDR2 YSLEER.

The chain uses TRBV7-2 and TRBJ2-7; TRBD1 matches at 8 bases. Germline V gene data show CDR1 as SGHTA and CDR2 as FQGNSA. The CDR3 extends over 17 amino acids. The junction had 13 bases not matched to a gene; V was cut back by 4 bases and J by 2 bases. Written as DNA, the CDR3 is TGTGCCAGCAGCTCAAATACCCGGACAGGGTCGCCCTACGAGCAGTACTTC. Protein sequence: CASSSNTRTGSPYEQYF.

The chain uses TRBV9 and TRBJ2-3; D is uncertain. Trimming left V 0 bases short and J 1 base short, with 6 bases between. From germline, CDR1 is SGDLS and CDR2 YYNGEE. CDR3 length: 14 residues. DNA for the CDR3: TGTGCCAGCAGCGTAGTCAGCGGCACAGATACGCAGTATTTT. Translation: CASSVVSGTDTQYF.

The genes are TRBV30 and TRBJ1-2; TRBD1 agrees at 9 bases. This CDR3 contains 14 residues. Germline assignment: CDR1 GTSNPN and CDR2 SVGIG (reference sequence). V lost 4 bases, J lost 7 bases, and 10 bases stayed unmatched. The CDR3 DNA is TGTGCCTGGACTACAACAGGGGGCAAGGGTGGCTACACCTTC. Translation: CAWTTTGGKGGYTF.

The rearrangement links TRBV7-3 to TRBJ2-2; 10 bases are shared with TRBD1. Germline loops: CDR1 SGHTA, CDR2 FQGTGA. V lost 2 bases to trimming and J lost 6 bases; unmatched junction nucleotides: 3. The CDR3 has 15 residues. The CDR3 loop is CASSLLTGGSGELFF. The CDR3 nucleotides are TGTGCCAGCAGCTTACTGACAGGGGGCTCCGGGGAGCTGTTTTTT. Complete variable domain (other parts from reference TRBV7-3 and TRBJ2-2): GAGVSQTPSNKVTEKGKYVELRCDPISGHTALYWYRQSLGQGPEFLIYFQGTGAADDSGLPNDRFFAVRPEGSVSTLKIQRTERGDSAVYLCASSLLTGGSGELFFGEGSRLTVL.

The chain combines TRBV19 with TRBJ2-7; 10 bases are shared with TRBD2. The CDR3 spans 15 residues. V lost 4 bases and J lost 2; bases outside the gene matches: 5. Germline assignment: CDR1 LNHDA and CDR2 SQIVND (reference sequence). The CDR3 DNA is TGTGCCAGTAGTAACATAGCGGGAGGCCCCTACGAGCAGTACTTC. Translating gives CASSNIAGGPYEQYF.

The chain combines TRBV14 with TRBJ2-5; D not certain. Looked up from germline, CDR1 is SGHDN and CDR2 is FVKESK. With 1 base removed from V and 5 bases from J, the gap between germline ends came to 11 bases. The CDR3 sequence is 14 residues long. The DNA for the CDR3 is TGTGCCAGCAGCCAAGCTCGCTCTGCGGAGACCCAGTACTTC. Translation: CASSQARSAETQYF.

This clone was counted a few times. The rearrangement joins TRBV28 to TRBJ2-3, with D hard to call. V lost 1 base and J lost 6, with 2 bases in between. Germline V CDR1 and CDR2: MDHEN, SYDVKM. This CDR3 is 11 amino acids long. The CDR3 DNA reads TGTGCCAGCAGTTTATCGGATACGCAGTATTTT. It encodes CASSLSDTQYF. Together with reference TRBV28 and TRBJ2-3, the CDR3 gives the full variable domain: DVKVTQSSRYLVKRTGEKVFLECVQDMDHENMFWYRQDPGLGLRLIYFSYDVKMKEKGDIPEGYSVSREKKERFSLILESASTNQTSMYLCASSLSDTQYFGPGTRLTVL.

This clone was counted only a few times. V and J are TRBV5-6 and TRBJ2-3, with 8 bases that match TRBD2. The CDR3 is made up of 17 amino acids. Germline V gene lookup returns CDR1 SGHDT and CDR2 YYEEEE. V trimming: 1 base; J trimming: 0 bases; junction bases outside the gene matches: 7. DNA of the CDR3: TGTGCCAGCAGCTTGTTTCGGACTAGCACTAGCACAGATACGCAGTATTTT. Encoded protein: CASSLFRTSTSTDTQYF.

This clone has more than one count but fewer than ten. The chain recombines TRBV9 with TRBJ2-1, with 7 positions matching TRBD2. CDR3 length equals 16 residues. From germline, CDR1 is SGDLS and CDR2 YYNGEE. The V gene end was trimmed by 4 bases and the J gene end by 7 bases; junction bases not matched to a gene: 14. As DNA, the CDR3 is TGTGCCAGCAGCTCTCTTTACGGGGGGAGAGAGAATGAGCAGTTCTTC. Translation gives CASSSLYGGRENEQFF.

The genes are TRBV4-1 and TRBJ1-2; 9 bases match TRBD1. The junction had 1 base not matched to a gene; V was cut back by 2 bases and J by 6 bases. This CDR3 has 13 residues. CDR1 MGHRA and CDR2 YSYEKL come from the germline V gene. The DNA of the CDR3 is TGCGCCAGCAGCCAAAGGACAGGGGATGGCTACACCTTC. Its protein product is CASSQRTGDGYTF.

The V gene is TRBV7-2, the J gene TRBJ1-5, with D hard to call. The V end was cut by 3 bases, the J end by 5 bases, with 17 bases between. The length of the CDR3 is 16 residues. The germline V gene encodes CDR1 SGHTA and CDR2 FQGNSA. CDR3 DNA sequence: TGTGCCAGCAGCTTCAACGGGGTCGGAAGGGATCAGCCCCAGCATTTT. Its translation: CASSFNGVGRDQPQHF. The variable domain in full, with the rest retrieved from reference TRBV7-2 and TRBJ1-5, is GAGVSQSPSNKVTEKGKDVELRCDPISGHTALYWYRQSLGQGLEFLIYFQGNSAPDKSGLPSDRFSAERTGGSVSTLTIQRTQQEDSAVYLCASSFNGVGRDQPQHFGDGTRLSIL.

This clone has only a few counts. This rearrangement joins TRBV13 to TRBJ2-3; no reliable D call. Germline V gene sequence: CDR1 PRHDT, CDR2 FYEKMQ (reference sequence). This CDR3 spans 19 amino acids. The V end lost 2 bases, the J end lost 0 bases, and 21 bases lay between the germline ends. The DNA for the CDR3 is TGTGCCAGCAGCTTATTCGGGTTACTCCGGCGGCCTAGCACAGATACGCAGTATTTT. Translating gives CASSLFGLLRRPSTDTQYF.

The CDR3 protein is CAWSERGAREYGYTF. The CDR3, as DNA: TGTGCCTGGAGTGAGCGGGGGGCGCGTGAGTATGGCTACACCTTC. The gene calls are TRBV30 and TRBJ1-2, with D tentatively TRBD1 (6 bases). Germline CDR1 GTSNPN, CDR2 SVGIG (reference sequence). The CDR3 is 15 residues long. The ends were cut back, 1 base at V and 5 bases at J, with 17 bases in the middle.

The chain has TRBV5-1 and TRBJ1-3; D call uncertain. V was shortened by 9 bases and J by 4 bases, with 14 bases between the two germline ends. This CDR3 has 13 residues. Germline V gene sequence: CDR1 SGHRS, CDR2 YFSETQ. In DNA form, the CDR3 reads TGCGCCACCCGAGCCCAGGCCGGAAACACCATATATTTT. This codes for CATRAQAGNTIYF.

V usage is TRBV27 and J usage is TRBJ1-5; D may be TRBD1 (5 bases). V was shortened by 5 bases and J by 6 bases, with 17 bases between the two germline ends. The CDR3 is made up of 15 amino acids. Germline assignment: CDR1 MNHEY and CDR2 SMNVEV (reference sequence). The CDR3 reads CASSPDQWGGQPQHF. The CDR3 DNA is TGTGCCAGCAGTCCCGACCAATGGGGGGGTCAGCCCCAGCATTTT.

The table lists this clone with a count of one. The chain is built from TRBV19 and TRBJ2-7, with TRBD2 identical over 9 bases. The germline V gene encodes CDR1 LNHDA and CDR2 SQIVND (reference sequence). The V segment lost 7 bases and the J segment 2 bases; nucleotides outside the gene matches: 9. CDR3 length equals 15 residues. CDR3 amino acids: CASTPTSGEAYEQYF. The CDR3 DNA reads TGTGCCAGTACCCCGACTAGCGGAGAGGCCTACGAGCAGTACTTC. Variable domain in full (rest from reference TRBV19 and TRBJ2-7): DGGITQSPKYLFRKEGQNVTLSCEQNLNHDAMYWYRQDPGQGLRLIYYSQIVNDFQKGDIAEGYSVSREKKESFPLTVTSAQKNPTAFYLCASTPTSGEAYEQYFGPGTRLTVT.